This T cell receptor beta chain derives from a study of beta chain features in type 1 diabetes (dated by TCRdb to 2016 to 2019). Turning to the overall study: Patients and healthy donors did not differ in mean age, gender distribution, total cell number or subset yield. A total of roughly 98,000,000 sorted cells were examined across all samples, and RNA yield correlated strongly with the number of cells per subset. In the study, TCRB repertoires of sorted circulating CD4+ T cell subsets from recently diagnosed type 1 diabetes patients were compared with those of matched healthy donors. Whereas all 30 or so donors provided naive and central memory subsets, regulatory and stem cell-like memory subsets were isolated from just 8 patients and roughly 8 healthy donors. The paper as a whole reports these results and caveats: At VDJ recombination sites, type 1 diabetes patients had fewer insertions and more deleted nucleotides, which implies abnormalities in thymic rearrangement. Naive, central memory and regulatory TCRB repertoires appeared to be more similar among patients than among healthy donors. Because cDNA was sequenced instead of genomic DNA, activated cells with high expression could be over-represented, although the groups did not differ in activation or CD3 levels. HLA sub-analyses involved small numbers of individuals, so any influence of HLA type on TCRB rearrangement remained unresolved. PCR might favor shorter templates, but patient and control samples were amplified and corrected together, so any skew would affect both groups equally. Type 1 diabetes patients showed a moderate but significant shortening of TCRB CDR3 length in all four CD4+ subsets.

Note on this clone: Its antigen is currently not known. Base qualities are not at hand, and no much larger clone is one base apart.

Spanning cysteine to phenylalanine, the CDR3 consists of 13 amino acids. Just CDR3 DNA is preserved here, 39 bases in frame from base 1. V and J are truncated by 5 bases and 3 bases respectively, leaving an intervening sequence of 11 bases. The germline V gene specifies SGHTA as CDR1 and FQGNSA as CDR2. The entire amount of isolated RNA was reverse transcribed using the High Capacity cDNA Reverse Transcription Kit, so the sequenced TCRB transcripts were expressed ones. Deep immunoSEQ sequencing was applied to naive, central memory and regulatory T cell samples, giving an average of around 3.8 million total reads per sample. Sorted cells were lysed in RLT buffer, and RNA was extracted using DNase-treated RNeasy Micro or Mini kits according to cell number. Each cell subset was processed separately to prevent cross-contamination, with patient and healthy donor samples processed together. The immunoSEQ multiplex PCR was used to amplify TCRB sequences from cDNA, yielding 87-bp fragments that span the CDR3 region. The amplicons were sequenced using the Illumina HiSeq platform. In the source study's methods: Synthetic template baselines were used to correct PCR bias computationally, reads within Hamming distance 2 were collapsed together, and singletons that could not be merged were discarded. Reads were aligned against IMGT so that V, D and J genes, CDR3 length and insertions or deletions at six rearrangement sites could be assigned. Within each subset, clonotype counts were normalized to sorted cell number, after which true diversity and Gini coefficients were computed with the tcR R package. The overlap coefficient, calculated on TCRB nucleotide sequences, was used to measure repertoire sharing. Out-of-frame TCRB sequences from naive cells were analyzed as a proxy for the pre-selection repertoire. TCRdb took this table from immuneACCESS and kept in-frame rearrangements with V and J called. Such tables lack part of the clones; where checked against another copy, unresolved V genes explain under half of the gap, and the rest is unexplained. Clone size and the V and J calls come from that table; the DNA yielded D and trimming. Within this sample are about 620,000 clones, with 15% to 17% of them counted one time only. The ten largest clonotypes hold approximately 0.087% of the sample.

Each donor gave one peripheral blood draw, averaging roughly 120 mL, which was collected into heparinised tubes. A BD FACSAria II and a panel including CD45RO, CCR7, CD25, CD127, CD95 and CD27 were used to sort naive, central memory, regulatory and stem cell-like memory CD4+ T cells. All sorted populations exceeded 95% purity. Right away, PBMCs were isolated by Lymphoprep density gradient centrifugation and were stained directly, with no culture step. So that batch effects would be minimized, each experiment stained and sorted samples in pairs, pairing one healthy donor with one patient. This clonotype was obtained from a man aged 18 to 29 in good health. The chain was built from TRBV7-2 and TRBJ2-7, with TRBD2 perhaps the D gene, on 5 matching bases. The sample taken for sequencing was naive CD4+ T cells from blood. The cell subset or site label, as the study defines it: true naive CD4+ T cells. The nucleotide sequence reads TGTGCCAGCAGCCAACTAGTCAACTACGAGCAGTACTTC. Translated, this gives CASSQLVNYEQYF.